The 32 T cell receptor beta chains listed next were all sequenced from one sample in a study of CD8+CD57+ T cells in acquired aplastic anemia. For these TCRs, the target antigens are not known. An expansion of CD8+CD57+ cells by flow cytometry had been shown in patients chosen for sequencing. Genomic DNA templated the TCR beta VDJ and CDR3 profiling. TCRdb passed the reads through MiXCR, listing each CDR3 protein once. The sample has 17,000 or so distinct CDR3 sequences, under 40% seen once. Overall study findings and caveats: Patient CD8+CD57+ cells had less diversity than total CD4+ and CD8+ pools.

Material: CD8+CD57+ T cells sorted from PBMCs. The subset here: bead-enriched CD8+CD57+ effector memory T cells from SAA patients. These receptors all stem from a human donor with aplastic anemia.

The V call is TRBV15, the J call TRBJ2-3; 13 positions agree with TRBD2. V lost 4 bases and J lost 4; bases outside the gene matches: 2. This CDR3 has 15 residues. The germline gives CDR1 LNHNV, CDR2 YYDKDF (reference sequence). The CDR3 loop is CATSKTSGGADTQYF. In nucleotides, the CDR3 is TGTGCCACCAGCAAAACTAGCGGGGGGGCAGATACGCAGTATTTT.

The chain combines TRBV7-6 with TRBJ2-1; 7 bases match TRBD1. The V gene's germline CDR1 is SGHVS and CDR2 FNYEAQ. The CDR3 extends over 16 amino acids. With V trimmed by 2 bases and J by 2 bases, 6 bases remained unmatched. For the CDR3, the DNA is TGTGCCAGCAGCTTAAGAGACAGGGACACCTACAATGAGCAGTTCTTC. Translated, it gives CASSLRDRDTYNEQFF.

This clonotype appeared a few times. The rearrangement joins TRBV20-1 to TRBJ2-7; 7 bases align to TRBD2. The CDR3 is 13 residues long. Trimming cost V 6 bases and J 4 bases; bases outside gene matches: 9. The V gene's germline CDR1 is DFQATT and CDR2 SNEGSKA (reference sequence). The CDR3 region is CSAGAGDRYEQYF. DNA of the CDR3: TGCAGTGCAGGGGCGGGAGATCGGTACGAGCAGTACTTC.

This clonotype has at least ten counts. The CDR3 DNA follows: TGTGCCACCAGCAGCTCCGTGACTAGCGGATACAATGAGCAGTTCTTC. Amino acid sequence: CATSSSVTSGYNEQFF. The V and J genes are TRBV15 and TRBJ2-1; TRBD2 matches 9 bases. This CDR3 contains 16 residues. Germline-derived CDR1 and CDR2 are LNHNV and YYDKDF (reference sequence). The ends lost 3 bases at V and 4 bases at J; junction bases unmatched: 7.

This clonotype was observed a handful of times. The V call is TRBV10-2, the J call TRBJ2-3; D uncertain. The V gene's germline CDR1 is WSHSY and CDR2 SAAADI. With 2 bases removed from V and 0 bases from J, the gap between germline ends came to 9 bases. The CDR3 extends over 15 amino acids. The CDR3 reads CASSEGSPSTDTQYF. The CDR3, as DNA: TGCGCCAGCAGTGAGGGTTCCCCCAGCACAGATACGCAGTATTTT.

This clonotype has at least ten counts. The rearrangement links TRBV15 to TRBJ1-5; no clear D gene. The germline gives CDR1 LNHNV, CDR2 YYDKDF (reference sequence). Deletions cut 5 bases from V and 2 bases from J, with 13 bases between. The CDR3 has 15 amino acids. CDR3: CATSPIGRRNQPQHF. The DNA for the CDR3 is TGTGCCACCAGCCCGATCGGCAGACGCAATCAGCCCCAGCATTTT.

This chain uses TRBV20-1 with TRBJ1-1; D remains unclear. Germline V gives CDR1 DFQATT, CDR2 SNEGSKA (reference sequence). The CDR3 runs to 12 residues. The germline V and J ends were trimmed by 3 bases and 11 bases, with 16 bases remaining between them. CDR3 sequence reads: CSARDFVLTAFF. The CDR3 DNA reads TGCAGTGCTAGGGACTTTGTTCTGACGGCTTTCTTT.

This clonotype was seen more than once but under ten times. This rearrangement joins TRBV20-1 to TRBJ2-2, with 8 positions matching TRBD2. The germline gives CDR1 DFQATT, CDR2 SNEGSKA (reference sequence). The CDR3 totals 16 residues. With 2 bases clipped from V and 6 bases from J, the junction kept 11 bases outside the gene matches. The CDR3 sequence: CSARPQAGGEAGELFF. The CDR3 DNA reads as TGCAGTGCTAGACCCCAGGCGGGGGGCGAGGCCGGGGAGCTGTTTTTT.

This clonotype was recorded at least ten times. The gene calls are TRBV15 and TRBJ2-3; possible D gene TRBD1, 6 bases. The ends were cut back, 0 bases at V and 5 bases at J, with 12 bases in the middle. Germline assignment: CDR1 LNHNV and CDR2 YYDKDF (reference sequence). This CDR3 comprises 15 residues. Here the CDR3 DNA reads TGTGCCACCAGCAGAGATGTAGGGGGACAAGATACGCAGTATTTT. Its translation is CATSRDVGGQDTQYF.

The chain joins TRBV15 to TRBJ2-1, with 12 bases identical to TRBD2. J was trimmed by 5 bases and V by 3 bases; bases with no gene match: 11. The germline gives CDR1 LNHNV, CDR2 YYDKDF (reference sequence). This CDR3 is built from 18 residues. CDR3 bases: TGTGCCACCAGCAGCCCATGGACTAGCGGGGTCTGGGACAATGAGCAGTTCTTC. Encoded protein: CATSSPWTSGVWDNEQFF.

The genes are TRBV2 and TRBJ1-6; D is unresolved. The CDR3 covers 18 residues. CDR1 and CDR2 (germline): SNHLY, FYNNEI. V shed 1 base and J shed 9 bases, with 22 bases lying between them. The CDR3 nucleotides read TGTGCCAGCAGTGAAGAGCATCTGGCGCGGGCGTGGGGTTCACCCCTCCACTTT. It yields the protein CASSEEHLARAWGSPLHF.

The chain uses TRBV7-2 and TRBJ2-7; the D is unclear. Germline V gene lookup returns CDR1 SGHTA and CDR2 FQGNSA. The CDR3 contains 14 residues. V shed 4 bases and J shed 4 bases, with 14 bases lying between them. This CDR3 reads CASSSLTRYYEQYF. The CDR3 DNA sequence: TGTGCCAGCAGCTCCTTGACACGTTATTACGAGCAGTACTTC. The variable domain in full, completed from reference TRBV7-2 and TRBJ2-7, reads GAGVSQSPSNKVTEKGKDVELRCDPISGHTALYWYRQSLGQGLEFLIYFQGNSAPDKSGLPSDRFSAERTGGSVSTLTIQRTQQEDSAVYLCASSSLTRYYEQYFGPGTRLTVT.

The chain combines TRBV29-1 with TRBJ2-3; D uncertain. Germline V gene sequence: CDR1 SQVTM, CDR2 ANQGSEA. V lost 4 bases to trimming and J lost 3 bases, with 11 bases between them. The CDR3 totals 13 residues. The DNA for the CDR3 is TGCAGCGTTGGCCAACCCCAAACAGATACGCAGTATTTT. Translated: CSVGQPQTDTQYF.

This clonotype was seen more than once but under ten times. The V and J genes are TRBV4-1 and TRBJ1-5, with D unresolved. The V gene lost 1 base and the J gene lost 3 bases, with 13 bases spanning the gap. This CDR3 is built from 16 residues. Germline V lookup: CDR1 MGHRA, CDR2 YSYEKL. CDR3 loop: CASSQGTIRDNQPQHF. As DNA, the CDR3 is TGCGCCAGCAGCCAAGGTACAATTCGAGACAATCAGCCCCAGCATTTT.

The CDR3 loop reads CSARQGAAEAFF. CDR3 DNA sequence: TGCAGCGCCCGACAGGGGGCTGCTGAAGCTTTCTTT. J is TRBJ1-1 and V is TRBV29-1; 10 nucleotides align to TRBD1. J was trimmed by 6 bases and V by 7 bases; bases with no gene match: 5. Germline lookup yields CDR1 SQVTM and CDR2 ANQGSEA. The CDR3 is 12 residues long.

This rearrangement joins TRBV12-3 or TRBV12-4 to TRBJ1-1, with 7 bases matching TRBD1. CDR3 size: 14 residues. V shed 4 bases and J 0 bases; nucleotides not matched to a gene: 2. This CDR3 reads CASSSGGMNTEAFF. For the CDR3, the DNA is TGTGCCAGCAGTTCAGGGGGAATGAACACTGAAGCTTTCTTT.

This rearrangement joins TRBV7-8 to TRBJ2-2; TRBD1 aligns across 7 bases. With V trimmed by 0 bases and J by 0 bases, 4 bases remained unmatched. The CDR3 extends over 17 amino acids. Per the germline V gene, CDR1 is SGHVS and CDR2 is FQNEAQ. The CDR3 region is CASSLAGQATNTGELFF. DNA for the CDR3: TGTGCCAGCAGCTTAGCCGGACAGGCTACGAACACCGGGGAGCTGTTTTTT.

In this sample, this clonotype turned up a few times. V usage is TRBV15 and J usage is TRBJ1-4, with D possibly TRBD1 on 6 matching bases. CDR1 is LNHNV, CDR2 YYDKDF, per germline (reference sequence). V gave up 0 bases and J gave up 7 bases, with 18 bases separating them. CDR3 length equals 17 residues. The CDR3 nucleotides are TGTGCCACCAGCAGAGAGGGGGGGGCTTATTGGAGTGAAAAACTGTTTTTT. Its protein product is CATSREGGAYWSEKLFF.

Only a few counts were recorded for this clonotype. This CDR3 is CATKGQAYFYGYTF. The CDR3 coding sequence is TGTGCCACCAAAGGACAGGCGTATTTCTATGGCTACACCTTC. The chain links TRBV5-4 to TRBJ1-2, with TRBD1 matching 7 bases. The CDR3 runs 14 residues. Germline V gives CDR1 SGHNT, CDR2 YYREEE (reference sequence). J gave up 4 bases and V 9 bases, and 12 bases lay outside the gene matches.

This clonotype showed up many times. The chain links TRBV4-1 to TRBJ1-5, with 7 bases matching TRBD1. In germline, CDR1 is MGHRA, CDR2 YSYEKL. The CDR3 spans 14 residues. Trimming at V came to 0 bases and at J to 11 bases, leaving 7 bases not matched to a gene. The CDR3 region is CASSQETGSWSQHF. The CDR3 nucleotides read TGCGCCAGCAGCCAAGAGACAGGGAGTTGGTCCCAGCATTTT.

The CDR3 DNA is TGTGCCAGCAGCTTATCAGCACCCGTCCGGGAGACCCAGTACTTC. Translation: CASSLSAPVRETQYF. V and J are TRBV7-8 and TRBJ2-5; no firm D call. Looked up from germline, CDR1 is SGHVS and CDR2 is FQNEAQ. Trimming stripped 2 bases from V and 5 bases from J, with 15 bases between. The CDR3 loop spans 15 amino acids.

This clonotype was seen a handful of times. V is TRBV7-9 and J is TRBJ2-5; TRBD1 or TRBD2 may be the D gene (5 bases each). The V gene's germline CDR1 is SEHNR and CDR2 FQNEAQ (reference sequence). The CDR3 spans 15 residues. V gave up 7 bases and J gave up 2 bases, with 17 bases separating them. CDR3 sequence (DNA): TGTGCCAGCATCTATATCCGGGGCCTACAAGAGACCCAGTACTTC. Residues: CASIYIRGLQETQYF.

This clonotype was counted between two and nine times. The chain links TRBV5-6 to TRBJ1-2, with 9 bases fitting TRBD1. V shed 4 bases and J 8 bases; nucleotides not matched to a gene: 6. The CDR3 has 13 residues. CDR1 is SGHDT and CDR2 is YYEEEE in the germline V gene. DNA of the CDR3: TGTGCCAGCAGCCTAAGACAGGGGGAAGGCTACACCTTC. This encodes CASSLRQGEGYTF.

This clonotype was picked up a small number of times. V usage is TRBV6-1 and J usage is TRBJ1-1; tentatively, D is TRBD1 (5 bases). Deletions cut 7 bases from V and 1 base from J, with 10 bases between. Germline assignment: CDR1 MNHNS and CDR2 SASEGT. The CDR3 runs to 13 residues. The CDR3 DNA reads TGTGCCAGCACGAGAACAGGGAACACTGAAGCTTTCTTT. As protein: CASTRTGNTEAFF.

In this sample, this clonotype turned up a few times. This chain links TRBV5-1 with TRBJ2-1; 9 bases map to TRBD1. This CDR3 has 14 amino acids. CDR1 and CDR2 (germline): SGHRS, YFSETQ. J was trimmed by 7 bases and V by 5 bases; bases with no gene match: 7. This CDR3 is CASRSGQGLNEQFF. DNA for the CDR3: TGCGCCAGCAGGTCCGGACAGGGGTTGAATGAGCAGTTCTTC.

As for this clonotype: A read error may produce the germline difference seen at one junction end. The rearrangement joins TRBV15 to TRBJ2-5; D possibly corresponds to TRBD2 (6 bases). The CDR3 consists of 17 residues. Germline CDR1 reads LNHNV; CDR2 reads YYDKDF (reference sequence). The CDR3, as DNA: TGTGTCACCAGCAGAGATCTTACTAGCAGGAACCAAGGGACCCAGTACTTC. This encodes CVTSRDLTSRNQGTQYF.

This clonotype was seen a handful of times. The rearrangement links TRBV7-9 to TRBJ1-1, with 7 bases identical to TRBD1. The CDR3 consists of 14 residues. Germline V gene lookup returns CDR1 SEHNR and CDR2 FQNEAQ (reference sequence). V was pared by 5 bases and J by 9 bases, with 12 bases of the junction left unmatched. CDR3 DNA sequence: TGTGCCAGCAGCCCCACAGGGGCCGAGGGAAAAGCTTTCTTT. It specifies CASSPTGAEGKAFF.

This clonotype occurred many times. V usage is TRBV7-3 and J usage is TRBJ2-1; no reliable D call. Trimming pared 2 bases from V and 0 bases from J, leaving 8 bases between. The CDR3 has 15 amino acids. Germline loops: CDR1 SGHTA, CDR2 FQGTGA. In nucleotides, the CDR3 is TGTGCCAGCAGCTTAGCCCCGAGCTCCTACAATGAGCAGTTCTTC. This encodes CASSLAPSSYNEQFF.

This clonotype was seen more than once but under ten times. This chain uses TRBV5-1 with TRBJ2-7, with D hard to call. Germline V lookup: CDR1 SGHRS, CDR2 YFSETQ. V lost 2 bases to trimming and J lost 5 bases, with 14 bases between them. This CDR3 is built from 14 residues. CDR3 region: CASSFRAGQDEQYF. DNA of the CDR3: TGCGCCAGCAGCTTTAGGGCAGGCCAAGACGAGCAGTACTTC.

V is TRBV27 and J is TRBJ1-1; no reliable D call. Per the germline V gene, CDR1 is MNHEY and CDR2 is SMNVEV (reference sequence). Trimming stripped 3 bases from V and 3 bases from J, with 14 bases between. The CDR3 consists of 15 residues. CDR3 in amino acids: CASSFRETVDTEAFF. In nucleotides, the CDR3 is TGTGCCAGCAGTTTTCGAGAGACGGTGGACACTGAAGCTTTCTTT.

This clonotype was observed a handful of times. This CDR3 is CASSPWEGGVDGYTF. CDR3 nucleotide sequence: TGTGCCAGCAGTCCCTGGGAGGGGGGCGTCGATGGCTACACCTTC. The rearrangement joins TRBV2 to TRBJ1-2; TRBD1 is a possible D gene (6 bases). V gave up 5 bases and J gave up 6 bases, with 19 bases separating them. Germline V gives CDR1 SNHLY, CDR2 FYNNEI. This CDR3 has 15 amino acids.

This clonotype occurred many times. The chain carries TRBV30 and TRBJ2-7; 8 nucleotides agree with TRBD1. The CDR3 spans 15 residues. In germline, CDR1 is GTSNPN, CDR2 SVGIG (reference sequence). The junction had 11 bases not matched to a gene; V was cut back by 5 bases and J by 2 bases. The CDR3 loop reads CAWETWTGWAYEQYF. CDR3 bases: TGTGCCTGGGAAACCTGGACAGGGTGGGCCTACGAGCAGTACTTC.